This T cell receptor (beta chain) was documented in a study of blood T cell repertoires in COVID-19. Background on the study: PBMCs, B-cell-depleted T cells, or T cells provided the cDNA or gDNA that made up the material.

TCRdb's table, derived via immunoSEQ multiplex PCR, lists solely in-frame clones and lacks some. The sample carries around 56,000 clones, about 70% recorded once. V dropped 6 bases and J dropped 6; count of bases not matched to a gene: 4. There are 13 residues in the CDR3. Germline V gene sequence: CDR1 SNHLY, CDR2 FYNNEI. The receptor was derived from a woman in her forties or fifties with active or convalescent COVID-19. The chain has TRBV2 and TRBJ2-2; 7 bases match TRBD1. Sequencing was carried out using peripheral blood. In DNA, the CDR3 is TGTGCCAGCAGCCGGACAGGCTCCGGGGAGCTGTTTTTT. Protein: CASSRTGSGELFF.